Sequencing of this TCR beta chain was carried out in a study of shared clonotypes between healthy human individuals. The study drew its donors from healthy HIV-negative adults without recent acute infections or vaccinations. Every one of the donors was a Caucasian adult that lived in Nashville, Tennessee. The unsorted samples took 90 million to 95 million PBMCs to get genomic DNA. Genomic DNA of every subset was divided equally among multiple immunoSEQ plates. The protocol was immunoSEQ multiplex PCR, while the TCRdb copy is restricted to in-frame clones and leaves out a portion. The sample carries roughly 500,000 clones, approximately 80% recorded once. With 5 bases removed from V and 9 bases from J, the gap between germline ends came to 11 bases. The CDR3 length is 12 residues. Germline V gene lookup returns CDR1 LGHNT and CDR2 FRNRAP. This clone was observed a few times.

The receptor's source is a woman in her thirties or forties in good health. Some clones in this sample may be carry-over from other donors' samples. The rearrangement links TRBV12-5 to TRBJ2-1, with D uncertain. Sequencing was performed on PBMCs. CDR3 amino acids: CASGLSSREQFF. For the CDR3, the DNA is TGTGCTAGTGGTCTCAGCTCCCGTGAGCAGTTCTTC.